The rows below give T cell receptor beta chains drawn from one sample of a study of blood T cell repertoires in COVID-19. Clones were sequenced by immunoSEQ multiplex PCR, and TCRdb holds only the in-frame ones, with some missing. Of fewer than 55,000 clones in the sample, around 81% are singletons; the top ten hold around 7.5%. Sequenced material: peripheral blood. The source of these receptors is a man between 65 and 79 years old with active COVID-19. Each CDR3 is given with its conserved first and last residue.

v_call	j_call	cdr3_aa
TRBV15	TRBJ1-6	CATSRAVGSSYNSPLHF
TRBV6-2/TRBV6-3	TRBJ2-7	CASSGGAIYEQYF
TRBV4-2	TRBJ2-7	CASSQVISGGQTSYEQYF
TRBV27	TRBJ2-7	CASSLNRLDIYEQYF
TRBV30	TRBJ2-1	CAWSVRDSFYNEQFF
TRBV2	TRBJ2-7	CASSEHGGAYEQYF
TRBV12-3/TRBV12-4	TRBJ1-5	CASSFREGQPQHF
TRBV9	TRBJ2-1	CASSVALTSGGGNTYNEQFF
TRBV7-8	TRBJ1-1	CASSLGVFGTEAFF
TRBV5-1	TRBJ2-5	CASSWATGNGETQYF
TRBV19	TRBJ2-1	CASSIAGLSGVAEQFF
TRBV4-3	TRBJ1-2	CASSQEAAGGANYGYTF
TRBV4-1	TRBJ1-1	CASSQTPRTGYTEAFF
TRBV6-4	TRBJ1-2	CASSDSDGQGAKSYTF
TRBV18	TRBJ1-4	CASSPFRTEGEKLFF